What follows are 26 T cell receptor beta chains derived from one specimen sequenced in a study of siplizumab effects on memory and regulatory T cells. The assay was immunoSEQ multiplex PCR, and TCRdb's table has in-frame clones only and misses some. The sample includes some 75,000 clones, 85% to 95% of them seen just once. Sequencing input: CD8+ T cells sorted from blood. The receptors originated from a human donor in good health.

The chain has TRBV7-6 and TRBJ2-3; 7 bases are shared with TRBD1. Germline lookup yields CDR1 SGHVS and CDR2 FNYEAQ. This CDR3 spans 15 amino acids. The trim removed 0 bases at V and 6 bases at J, leaving 6 bases unmatched. This chain's CDR3 is CASSLATYRGDTQYF. The CDR3 DNA is TGTGCCAGCAGCTTAGCAACCTACAGGGGTGATACGCAGTATTTT.

The gene calls are TRBV27 and TRBJ2-7, with D possibly matching TRBD1 (6 bases). Looked up from germline, CDR1 is MNHEY and CDR2 is SMNVEV (reference sequence). The CDR3 length is 13 residues. Trimming removed 4 bases at V and 2 bases at J, with 9 bases between. The CDR3 region has the DNA TGTGCCAGCAGTTGGGACAAAACCTACGAGCAGTACTTC. Protein product: CASSWDKTYEQYF.

The chain carries TRBV6-5 and TRBJ2-1, with TRBD2 identical over 14 bases. The V gene end was trimmed by 4 bases and the J gene end by 6 bases; junction bases not matched to a gene: 2. In germline, CDR1 is MNHEY, CDR2 SVGAGI. CDR3 length: 15 residues. The DNA of the CDR3 is TGTGCCAGCAGTTTGGGACTAGCGGGGGTCAATGAGCAGTTCTTC. As protein: CASSLGLAGVNEQFF.

The rearrangement joins TRBV6-5 to TRBJ2-7; weak D call: TRBD1 (5 bases). Trimming removed 5 bases from V and 2 bases from J, with 16 bases in between. This CDR3 comprises 15 residues. In germline, CDR1 is MNHEY, CDR2 SVGAGI. CDR3 bases: TGTGCCAGCAGTCACAGACAGACCAATCCCTACGAGCAGTACTTC. Its protein is CASSHRQTNPYEQYF.

The chain is built from TRBV27 and TRBJ1-1, with 8 nucleotides matching TRBD1. V trimming: 4 bases; J trimming: 0 bases; junction bases outside the gene matches: 13. There are 18 residues in the CDR3. In germline, CDR1 is MNHEY, CDR2 SMNVEV (reference sequence). The CDR3 spells CASSSDRTGTGMNTEAFF. The CDR3, as DNA: TGTGCCAGCAGTTCAGACCGGACAGGGACCGGAATGAACACTGAAGCTTTCTTT.

Of note for this clone: The DNA is left out, because the CDR3 cannot be placed on it with certainty; the CDR3 is given as TCRdb lists it. This chain connects TRBV7-9 to TRBJ2-5; TRBD1 was called by the table and not checked on the DNA. Germline V gene sequence: CDR1 SEHNR, CDR2 FQNEAQ (reference sequence). Both ends counted, the CDR3 spans 16 residues. The CDR3 sequence is CASSLADRGFLETQYF.

The rearrangement links TRBV6-5 to TRBJ1-1, with D hard to call. This CDR3 contains 15 residues. The V gene lost 0 bases and the J gene lost 0 bases, with 8 bases spanning the gap. Germline V lookup: CDR1 MNHEY, CDR2 SVGAGI. CDR3 nucleotides: TGTGCCAGCAGTTACTCACCGGGAATGAACACTGAAGCTTTCTTT. This codes for CASSYSPGMNTEAFF.

The CDR3 DNA reads TGTGCCAGCAGTCTGGGGCTAGCGGCCTACAATGAGCAGTTCTTC. Its protein is CASSLGLAAYNEQFF. The rearrangement uses TRBV28 and TRBJ2-1, with 7 nucleotides matching TRBD2. Germline V gene sequence: CDR1 MDHEN, CDR2 SYDVKM. The J segment lost 2 bases and the V segment lost 5 bases, leaving 6 bases of the junction unmatched. This CDR3 contains 15 residues.

J is TRBJ2-7 and V is TRBV6-5; the D call may be TRBD1 or TRBD2 (5 bases each). V gave up 5 bases and J gave up 1 base, with 9 bases separating them. The CDR3 spans 13 residues. Looked up from germline, CDR1 is MNHEY and CDR2 is SVGAGI. DNA of the CDR3: TGTGCCAGCAGTCTAGGGGAGTCCTACGAGCAGTACTTC. This sequence encodes CASSLGESYEQYF.

The chain links TRBV9 to TRBJ2-3, with D possibly being TRBD2 (6 bases). The germline V gene has CDR1 SGDLS and CDR2 YYNGEE. This CDR3 has 16 residues. V gave up 1 base and J gave up 0 bases, with 12 bases separating them. The chain's CDR3 is CASSVSAGTSTDTQYF. For the CDR3, the DNA is TGTGCCAGCAGCGTATCCGCGGGGACTAGCACAGATACGCAGTATTTT.

The chain couples TRBV7-9 to TRBJ2-5; D might be TRBD1 (5 bases). The CDR3 runs 15 residues. Looked up from germline, CDR1 is SEHNR and CDR2 is FQNEAQ (reference sequence). V was shortened by 5 bases and J by 7 bases, with 20 bases between the two germline ends. The CDR3 region is CASSGSSGQGATQYF. CDR3 sequence (DNA): TGTGCCAGCAGCGGAAGTTCCGGGCAGGGTGCGACCCAGTACTTC. The entire variable domain, with the rest obtained from reference TRBV7-9 and TRBJ2-5, is as follows: DTGVSQNPRHKITKRGQNVTFRCDPISEHNRLYWYRQTLGQGPEFLTYFQNEAQLEKSRLLSDRFSAERPKGSFSTLEIQRTEQGDSAMYLCASSGSSGQGATQYFGPGTRLLVL.

V is TRBV10-1 and J is TRBJ1-2; 9 nucleotides match TRBD1. Per the germline V gene, CDR1 is WNHNN and CDR2 is SYGVQD (reference sequence). The CDR3 has 12 amino acids. V lost 11 bases, J lost 6 bases, and 7 bases stayed unmatched. CDR3 sequence: CAGATGGHGYTF. The DNA of the CDR3 is TGCGCCGGAGCCACAGGGGGCCATGGCTACACCTTC.

The rearrangement uses TRBV10-3 and TRBJ2-7; 7 bases fit TRBD1. V shed 5 bases and J 5 bases; nucleotides not matched to a gene: 9. This CDR3 comprises 14 residues. Germline values: CDR1 ENHRY, CDR2 SYGVKD. The CDR3 DNA is TGTGCCATCAGTTACCAGACAGGGACCCACGAGCAGTACTTC. It is translated as CAISYQTGTHEQYF.

This chain links TRBV4-3 with TRBJ2-2; the D call may be TRBD1 or TRBD2 (5 bases each). The CDR3 is made up of 13 amino acids. Trimming took off 4 bases at V and 5 bases at J, with 8 bases between the two ends. From germline, CDR1 is LGHNA and CDR2 YSLEER. CDR3 protein: CASSLGATGELFF. DNA of the CDR3: TGCGCCAGCAGCCTCGGGGCGACCGGGGAGCTGTTTTTT.

The V and J genes are TRBV9 and TRBJ2-1; 7 bases fit TRBD1. This CDR3 has 13 residues. The junction had 5 bases not matched to a gene; V was cut back by 3 bases and J by 8 bases. Germline V lookup: CDR1 SGDLS, CDR2 YYNGEE. The CDR3 loop reads CASSGGTDYEQFF. For the CDR3, the DNA is TGTGCCAGCAGCGGTGGGACAGATTATGAGCAGTTCTTC.

This chain connects TRBV18 to TRBJ1-1; the D is unclear. Germline V CDR1 and CDR2: KGHSH, LQKENI. CDR3 length: 15 residues. Trimming pared 2 bases from V and 0 bases from J, leaving 10 bases between. For the CDR3, the DNA is TGTGCCAGCTCACCAGGCATCTACATGAACACTGAAGCTTTCTTT. Its protein is CASSPGIYMNTEAFF. The full variable domain, in which reference TRBV18 and TRBJ1-1 provide the parts outside the CDR3, is NAGVMQNPRHLVRRRGQEARLRCSPMKGHSHVYWYRQLPEEGLKFMVYLQKENIIDESGMPKERFSAEFPKEGPSILRIQQVVRGDSAAYFCASSPGIYMNTEAFFGQGTRLTVV.

The CDR3 here is CASKPALNTEAFF. CDR3 sequence (DNA): TGTGCCAGCAAGCCAGCCCTGAACACTGAAGCTTTCTTT. The rearrangement uses TRBV25-1 and TRBJ1-1; D unresolved. The germline V gene has CDR1 MGHDK and CDR2 SYGVNS. This CDR3 contains 13 residues. Trimming left V 7 bases short and J 0 bases short, with 9 bases between.

This clone has just one count. V usage is TRBV6-5 and J usage is TRBJ2-1; the D call may be TRBD1 or TRBD2 (5 bases each). Germline V lookup: CDR1 MNHEY, CDR2 SVGAGI. The CDR3 has 13 amino acids. V was pared by 0 bases and J by 8 bases, with 8 bases between. CDR3 residues: CASSYSRGDEQFF. As DNA, the CDR3 is TGTGCCAGCAGTTACTCGAGGGGCGATGAGCAGTTCTTC.

This clone has a single count. J is TRBJ1-5 and V is TRBV10-2, with D perhaps TRBD1 (6 bases). V was shortened by 7 bases and J by 12 bases, with 16 bases between the two germline ends. The CDR3 spans 12 residues. Germline loops: CDR1 WSHSY, CDR2 SAAADI. This CDR3 reads CASTPGTPDQHF. CDR3 bases: TGCGCCAGCACCCCGGGGACACCCGACCAGCATTTT.

This chain uses TRBV7-6 with TRBJ2-5; 7 nucleotides align to TRBD2. Germline CDR1 reads SGHVS; CDR2 reads FNYEAQ. The CDR3 covers 15 residues. V was clipped by 1 base and J by 1 base; unmatched bases: 3. Here the CDR3 reads CASSLEAGSQETQYF. CDR3 coding DNA: TGTGCCAGCAGCTTAGAAGCGGGGAGCCAAGAGACCCAGTACTTC.

This clone was detected only once. The CDR3 sequence: CASSPITSGGAWTTDTQYF. As DNA, the CDR3 is TGTGCCAGCAGCCCGATAACTAGCGGGGGGGCCTGGACAACAGATACGCAGTATTTT. The chain has TRBV7-3 and TRBJ2-3, with 13 bases that match TRBD2. This CDR3 has 19 residues. Trimming removed 5 bases from V and 3 bases from J; junction bases left unmatched: 14. Germline V gene lookup returns CDR1 SGHTA and CDR2 FQGTGA.

The chain joins TRBV5-1 to TRBJ2-1; maybe TRBD2 (5 bases). Germline V gives CDR1 SGHRS, CDR2 YFSETQ. The CDR3 extends over 10 amino acids. Trimming shortened V by 5 bases and J by 10 bases, and 7 bases separated the two germline ends. CDR3 amino acids: CASRGVEQFF. Written as DNA, the CDR3 is TGCGCCAGCAGGGGAGTCGAGCAGTTCTTC.

V is TRBV11-2 and J is TRBJ1-1; possible D gene TRBD1, 6 bases. V gave up 5 bases and J gave up 8 bases, with 9 bases separating them. Germline loops: CDR1 SGHAT, CDR2 FQNNGV. This CDR3 spans 11 amino acids. CDR3 region: CASSGQLEAFF. The CDR3 DNA is TGTGCCAGCAGCGGACAGCTCGAAGCTTTCTTT.

V and J are TRBV6-5 and TRBJ2-2; D possibly corresponds to TRBD2 (5 bases). The V gene's germline CDR1 is MNHEY and CDR2 SVGAGI. Deletions cut 0 bases from V and 1 base from J, with 6 bases between. The CDR3 is made up of 15 amino acids. The CDR3 DNA reads TGTGCCAGCAGTTACTCGGCGGGGAACACCGGGGAGCTGTTTTTT. Translation gives CASSYSAGNTGELFF.

The V and J genes are TRBV7-2 and TRBJ1-4, with 8 bases matching TRBD1. Germline V gene data show CDR1 as SGHTA and CDR2 as FQGNSA. The CDR3 covers 15 residues. Trimming removed 5 bases from V and 8 bases from J; junction bases left unmatched: 10. The DNA for the CDR3 is TGTGCCAGCAGCCCTGGGACAGGCTTAAGCGAAAAACTGTTTTTT. This gives the protein CASSPGTGLSEKLFF.

This rearrangement joins TRBV27 to TRBJ1-6; D is ambiguous. The CDR3 consists of 15 residues. Trimming shortened V by 2 bases and J by 10 bases, and 15 bases separated the two germline ends. In germline, CDR1 is MNHEY, CDR2 SMNVEV (reference sequence). CDR3 sequence (DNA): TGTGCCAGCAGTTTAGTTTGGGCCCTTGAGTCACCCCTCCACTTT. Its translation: CASSLVWALESPLHF.